These 19 T cell receptor beta chains were all obtained from the same sample, sequenced in a study of blood T cell repertoires in COVID-19. Sequenced by immunoSEQ multiplex PCR; TCRdb stores in-frame clones only, minus some. The sample has some 400,000 clones; roughly 86% are singletons. Sequenced material: peripheral blood. These receptors were taken from a woman in her thirties with COVID-19, enrolled during active disease.

This clone was seen more than once but under ten times. This chain joins TRBV5-6 and TRBJ1-1; D gene ambiguous. The V end lost 0 bases, the J end lost 3 bases, and 6 bases lay between the germline ends. The CDR3 sequence is 13 residues long. Germline loops: CDR1 SGHDT, CDR2 YYEEEE. CDR3 DNA: TGTGCCAGCAGCTTGGGACGGGACACTGAAGCTTTCTTT. As protein: CASSLGRDTEAFF.

This chain links TRBV29-1 with TRBJ1-2; 9 positions match TRBD1. With 3 bases clipped from V and 8 bases from J, the junction kept 7 bases outside the gene matches. The CDR3 is 13 amino acids. CDR1 is SQVTM, CDR2 ANQGSEA, per germline. The CDR3 DNA sequence: TGCAGCGTTGACTCACAGGGGGCTGGGGGCTACACCTTC. It encodes CSVDSQGAGGYTF.

The chain is built from TRBV2 and TRBJ1-4, with D unresolved. Germline CDR1 reads SNHLY; CDR2 reads FYNNEI. Deletions cut 3 bases from V and 8 bases from J, with 13 bases between. This CDR3 is built from 14 residues. The CDR3 protein is CASSDEGVGEKLFF. The CDR3 nucleotides are TGTGCCAGCAGTGACGAGGGAGTGGGAGAAAAACTGTTTTTT.

The J gene is TRBJ1-1, the V gene TRBV30; D may be TRBD1 (5 bases). Deletions cut 7 bases from V and 2 bases from J, with 20 bases between. The germline CDR1 and CDR2 sequences are GTSNPN and SVGIG (reference sequence). This CDR3 spans 15 amino acids. The CDR3 protein is CAYDIGVSGNTEAFF. The CDR3 DNA reads TGTGCCTACGATATAGGGGTTTCCGGTAACACTGAAGCTTTCTTT.

The chain is built from TRBV25-1 and TRBJ1-2, with D perhaps matching TRBD1 (6 bases). The CDR3 has 14 amino acids. Germline CDR1 and CDR2: MGHDK and SYGVNS. V lost 4 bases and J lost 4, with 13 bases in between. The CDR3 reads CASSVGASSYGYTF. CDR3 nucleotides: TGTGCCAGCAGTGTGGGGGCATCGAGCTATGGCTACACCTTC.

This clone was seen just once. This sequence joins TRBV6-5 and TRBJ2-1; 7 nucleotides align to TRBD1. Per germline, CDR1 MNHEY and CDR2 SVGAGI. With V trimmed by 2 bases and J by 7 bases, 11 bases remained unmatched. There are 16 residues in the CDR3. The CDR3 DNA reads as TGTGCCAGCAGTTACAACAGACAGGGACCAGAAAATGAGCAGTTCTTC. As protein: CASSYNRQGPENEQFF.

The J gene is TRBJ1-4, the V gene TRBV5-3; 9 bases are a match to TRBD1. Being an ORF, TRBV5-3 has a function that is uncertain. The CDR3 runs to 14 residues. V was clipped by 5 bases and J by 6 bases; unmatched bases: 5. In nucleotides, the CDR3 is TGTGCCAGAAGACCCCGGGACAGGGATGAAAAACTGTTTTTT. Its protein product is CARRPRDRDEKLFF.

The chain is built from TRBV24-1 and TRBJ2-3, with D possibly TRBD2 on 7 matching bases. This CDR3 region has 15 residues. Trimming took off 1 base at V and 5 bases at J, with 12 bases between the two ends. Germline V gene sequence: CDR1 KGHDR, CDR2 SFDVKD. CDR3: CATSDFAGAGDTQYF. CDR3 in DNA: TGTGCCACCAGTGATTTCGCGGGGGCTGGAGATACGCAGTATTTT.

The V and J genes are TRBV2 and TRBJ1-2, with a tentative D call TRBD1 (6 bases). This CDR3 is built from 13 residues. V lost 4 bases and J 0 bases, leaving 6 bases between the germline ends. The germline V gene has CDR1 SNHLY and CDR2 FYNNEI. CDR3 sequence reads: CASSGTANYGYTF. CDR3 bases: TGTGCCAGCAGTGGGACAGCTAACTATGGCTACACCTTC. Together with reference TRBV2 and TRBJ1-2, the CDR3 gives the full variable domain: EPEVTQTPSHQVTQMGQEVILRCVPISNHLYFYWYRQILGQKVEFLVSFYNNEISEKSEIFDDQFSVERPDGSNFTLKIRSTKLEDSAMYFCASSGTANYGYTFGSGTRLTVV.

This clone was seen more than once but under ten times. The genes are TRBV4-1 and TRBJ2-7, with D perhaps matching TRBD2 (6 bases). The CDR3 spans 15 residues. Germline V CDR1 and CDR2: MGHRA, YSYEKL. V was trimmed by 4 bases and J by 0 bases, leaving 13 bases between them. The DNA of the CDR3 is TGCGCCAGCAGCCTATTGGCGGGGAGCTCCTACGAGCAGTACTTC. It translates to CASSLLAGSSYEQYF.

The V and J genes are TRBV5-4 and TRBJ1-1; D might be TRBD1 (6 bases). The CDR3 is made up of 12 amino acids. The V end was cut by 4 bases, the J end by 8 bases, with 12 bases between. In germline, CDR1 is SGHNT, CDR2 YYREEE (reference sequence). CDR3 sequence (DNA): TGTGCCAGCAGCGAAATCGACAGGGAAGCTTTCTTT. It specifies CASSEIDREAFF.

The rearrangement joins TRBV5-1 to TRBJ2-3; TRBD2 might be the D (5 bases). This CDR3 spans 15 amino acids. V gave up 0 bases and J gave up 3 bases, with 11 bases separating them. Germline loops: CDR1 SGHRS, CDR2 YFSETQ. The CDR3 DNA is TGCGCCAGCAGCTTGGGAGAGGGTGGTACAGATACGCAGTATTTT. Residues: CASSLGEGGTDTQYF.

J is TRBJ2-5 and V is TRBV2; D might be TRBD2 (5 bases). The CDR3 consists of 12 residues. Germline CDR1 is SNHLY and CDR2 is FYNNEI. The germline V and J ends were trimmed by 8 bases and 5 bases, with 12 bases remaining between them. This CDR3 reads CASGLDGETQYF. Here the CDR3 DNA reads TGTGCCAGCGGACTGGATGGGGAGACCCAGTACTTC.

Note on this clone: The junction shows a germline mismatch at one end, possibly a read error. This chain uses TRBV12-5 with TRBJ2-3, with D perhaps matching TRBD2 (5 bases). CDR1 is LGHNT, CDR2 FRNRAP, per germline. This CDR3 comprises 13 residues. The CDR3: CASRIGSTDTQYF. In nucleotides, the CDR3 is TGTGCTAGTCGGATAGGGAGCACAGATACGCAATATTTT.

This clone was counted only a few times. The J gene is TRBJ1-2, the V gene TRBV15; tentatively, D is TRBD1 (5 bases). CDR1 LNHNV and CDR2 YYDKDF come from the germline V gene (reference sequence). The CDR3 loop spans 17 amino acids. The germline V and J ends were trimmed by 1 base and 0 bases, with 15 bases remaining between them. The CDR3 bases are TGTGCCACCAGCAGAGTTGGGGCAGGGACTACTAACTATGGCTACACCTTC. Translating it yields CATSRVGAGTTNYGYTF.

V is TRBV7-2 and J is TRBJ2-7, with TRBD2 identical over 12 bases. CDR3 size: 15 residues. Losses at the gene ends were 6 bases for V and 5 bases for J; bases not matched to a gene: 8. Germline CDR1 is SGHTA and CDR2 is FQGNSA. The CDR3, as DNA: TGTGCCAGCAGTCGTACTAGCGGGAGGATGAACGAGCAGTACTTC. This encodes CASSRTSGRMNEQYF.

The chain is built from TRBV11-2 and TRBJ1-2; the match to TRBD1 covers 9 bases. Losses at the gene ends were 4 bases for V and 4 bases for J; bases not matched to a gene: 4. Per the germline V gene, CDR1 is SGHAT and CDR2 is FQNNGV. The CDR3 extends over 14 amino acids. CDR3 nucleotides: TGTGCCAGCAGCTCGACAGGGGGGAGCTATGGCTACACCTTC. Translating gives CASSSTGGSYGYTF.

CDR3 residues: CASSKALYVTGAEREGTDTQYF. Written as DNA, the CDR3 is TGTGCCAGCAGCAAAGCGCTTTATGTGACAGGGGCAGAGCGGGAGGGCACAGATACGCAGTATTTT. The J gene is TRBJ2-3, the V gene TRBV21-1; the DNA was not used to check the table's D call, TRBD2. TRBV21-1 is termed a pseudogene. The CDR3 has 22 amino acids.

This clone appeared once. The chain couples TRBV19 to TRBJ2-5; the D gene is possibly TRBD1 (5 bases). CDR3 length: 14 residues. CDR1 is LNHDA and CDR2 is SQIVND in the germline V gene (reference sequence). Trimming took 9 bases from V and 2 from J, leaving 16 bases between them. The CDR3 coding sequence is TGTGCCAGCGCCCTGCAGGGTGCGCAAGAGACCCAGTACTTC. Its translation: CASALQGAQETQYF.